The T cell receptor (beta chain) described here comes from a study of T cells in Graves' hyperthyroidism and ophthalmopathy. This clonotype was observed a single time. The CDR3 regions of TCR beta were amplified from RNA transcripts. Carried out on the TCR CDR3, a first-round RT-PCR used the HTBI primer set. MiXCR, run by TCRdb on the multiplex PCR reads, gives a single entry per CDR3 protein. In the table there are a few hundred thousand distinct CDR3 sequences, about a sixth of which are singletons. The study included ophthalmopathy patients with Clinical Activity Score at least 3, NOSPECS grade at least 4 and duration under 3 months. Uncontrolled infection, other autoimmune disease, pregnancy and lactation each barred patients from inclusion. On the basis of clinical symptoms, serum thyroxine and TRAb, thyroid ultrasound and orbital computed tomography, diagnoses were made. The specimen sequenced was blood. The origin of this receptor is a woman between 18 and 29 years old with Graves' ophthalmopathy.

The CDR3 DNA reads as TGTGCCAGCAGCTTGACGAGCGGCAGGGGACCGCCTGGGGCCAACGTCCTGACTTTC. Encoded protein: CASSLTSGRGPPGANVLTF. The chain links TRBV7-9 to TRBJ2-6; possible D gene TRBD1, 6 bases. Germline V CDR1 and CDR2: SEHNR, FQNEAQ (reference sequence). V gave up 3 bases and J gave up 2 bases, with 20 bases separating them. The CDR3 extends over 19 amino acids. The full variable domain, rest sourced from reference TRBV7-9 and TRBJ2-6, is DTGVSQNPRHKITKRGQNVTFRCDPISEHNRLYWYRQTLGQGPEFLTYFQNEAQLEKSRLLSDRFSAERPKGSFSTLEIQRTEQGDSAMYLCASSLTSGRGPPGANVLTFGAGSRLTVL.